A selection of T cell receptor beta chains follows, all from one sample in a study of T cell responses to AZD1222 COVID-19 vaccine. Repertoires were generated with immunoSEQ multiplex PCR, while TCRdb's copy carries only in-frame clones and drops some. The sample contains more than 50,000 clones, about four fifths of which appear only once. The sample consisted of peripheral blood, taken on day 0 of MenACWY control vaccination. The receptor set was obtained from an adult in good health. The CDR3 runs from the conserved cysteine through the conserved F or W. The order of the fields is J gene, D gene, V gene, clone size, CDR3 DNA, CDR3 protein. The D gene is left open where the match is weak. Size is omitted from some rows. Given values are once, few, many or a class for expanded clones.

>TRBJ1-2|NA|TRBV30|NA
TGTGCCTGGGAACAGGGATCCGTCTACACCTTC
CAWEQGSVYTF
>TRBJ1-1|TRBD1|TRBV18|NA
TGTGCCAGCTCACCTAAAGACAGGGGGATCACTGAAGCTTTCTTT
CASSPKDRGITEAFF
>TRBJ1-2|NA|TRBV5-4|few
TGTGCCAGCAGGTCCAGGGAGGGTGGCTACACCTTC
CASRSREGGYTF
>TRBJ2-5|NA|TRBV20-1|NA
TGCAGTGCTAGTGCCGAGACCCAGTACTTC
CSASAETQYF
>TRBJ2-7|TRBD1|TRBV2|NA
TGTGCCATCGATAAGACGGGACAGGGGGGAAACTACGAGCAGTACTTC
CAIDKTGQGGNYEQYF
>TRBJ2-7|TRBD1|TRBV6-5|NA
TGTGCCAGCAGCCCCGGGACAGCGTACGAGCAGTACTTC
CASSPGTAYEQYF
>TRBJ2-7|TRBD1|TRBV5-1|NA
TGCGCCAGCAGCGCGGAGACAGGGGCGACCTACGAGCAGTACTTC
CASSAETGATYEQYF
>TRBJ1-1|NA|TRBV6-5|NA
TGTGCCAGCAGAAGGTATGGAGACACTGAAGCTTTCTTT
CASRRYGDTEAFF
>TRBJ1-5|TRBD1|TRBV6-2/TRBV6-3|NA
TGTGCCAGCAGTTCCGGACAGGGTGAGCCCCAGCATTTT
CASSSGQGEPQHF
>TRBJ1-2|NA|TRBV28|NA
TGTGCCAGCAATTTCGGGCCCTATGGCTACACCTTC
CASNFGPYGYTF
>TRBJ1-1|TRBD1|TRBV19|NA
TGTGCCAGTAGTACCACCGGGACAGGGAACACTGAAGCTTTCTTT
CASSTTGTGNTEAFF
>TRBJ1-1|NA|TRBV19|NA
TGTGCCAGTAGTCCCCGACAAAGGTATGAAGCTTTCTTT
CASSPRQRYEAFF
>TRBJ2-2|NA|TRBV7-9|few
TGTGCCACCGTAGGAGGGGACACCGGGGAGCTGTTTTTT
CATVGGDTGELFF
>TRBJ1-1|NA|TRBV6-5|NA
TGTGCCAGCAGTCAAATATCGGGGGTGAGAACTGAAGCTTTCTTT
CASSQISGVRTEAFF
>TRBJ2-7|NA|TRBV30|NA
TGTGCCTGGAGTGCGCTTTCAGGTGGGGAGCAGTACTTC
CAWSALSGGEQYF
>TRBJ2-1|NA|TRBV10-1|NA
TGCGCCAGTGGCGACCATAACAACAATGAGCAGTTCTTC
CASGDHNNNEQFF
>TRBJ2-1|NA|TRBV6-6|NA
TGTGCCAGCAGTTCCCGCCTGGGCTCTGGTGAGCAGTTCTTC
CASSSRLGSGEQFF
>TRBJ2-7|NA|TRBV28|NA
TGTGCCAGCAGTCCTCCTGGGCAGGAAGCCTACGAGCAGTACTTC
CASSPPGQEAYEQYF
>TRBJ2-7|TRBD2|TRBV6-2/TRBV6-3|NA
TGTGCCAGCAGTTCCCTGTCTAGCGGGGGTTACGAGCAGTACTTC
CASSSLSSGGYEQYF
>TRBJ2-7|TRBD1|TRBV5-4|NA
TGTGCCAGCAGCTTGCAGGGGGTAATGCACGAGCAGTACTTC
CASSLQGVMHEQYF
>TRBJ1-4|NA|TRBV6-5|once
TGTGCCAGCAGAAAAGGGGGGAATGAAAAACTGTTTTTT
CASRKGGNEKLFF
>TRBJ2-1|NA|TRBV1|NA
TGCACCACTGTCAGCTCCTACAATGAGCAGTTCTTC
CTTVSSYNEQFF
>TRBJ2-1|NA|TRBV3-1/TRBV3-2|NA
TGTGCCAGCAGCCAGGGGACTGTCGGGATCGACAATGAGCAGTTCTTC
CASSQGTVGIDNEQFF
>TRBJ2-3|NA|TRBV28|NA
TGTGCCAGCAGTCCACGGACGGGGTCCAATGGGGTAGATACGCAGTATTTT
CASSPRTGSNGVDTQYF
>TRBJ1-1|NA|TRBV27|few
TGTGCCAGCAGTCCCAGGGGCACTGAAGCTTTCTTT
CASSPRGTEAFF
>TRBJ1-5|NA|TRBV2|NA
TGTGCCAGCAGTGACACACACGCCGCACAGCCCCAGCATTTT
CASSDTHAAQPQHF
>TRBJ1-4|TRBD1|TRBV28|NA
TGTGCCAGCAGCGCCACAGGGGGGAAACTGTTTTTT
CASSATGGKLFF
>TRBJ1-1|TRBD1|TRBV3-1/TRBV3-2|NA
TGTGCCAGCAGCAGAAAGACAGGGACAGGCACTGAAGCTTTCTTT
CASSRKTGTGTEAFF
>TRBJ1-2|TRBD1|TRBV19|NA
TGTGCCAGTAGTATGGGACAGTATGGCTACACCTTC
CASSMGQYGYTF
>TRBJ2-7|NA|TRBV28|few
TGTGCCAGCAGCCAACGATACGAGCAGTACTTC
CASSQRYEQYF
>TRBJ2-6|NA|TRBV7-8|NA
TGTGCCAGCAGCCGAGGGGCGACGGCTGGGGCCAACGTCCTGACTTTC
CASSRGATAGANVLTF
>TRBJ1-5|NA|TRBV6-1|NA
TGTGCCAGCAGTGAAGTGTACAGCAATCAGCCCCAGCATTTT
CASSEVYSNQPQHF
>TRBJ2-3|NA|TRBV6-1|NA
TGTGCCAGCAGTGAAGAAGCACTAGTCGTGACAGATACGCAGTATTTT
CASSEEALVVTDTQYF
>TRBJ1-2|NA|TRBV3-1/TRBV3-2|NA
TGTGCCAGCAGCCAAGGGGGGTCTTTCTACTATGGCTACACCTTC
CASSQGGSFYYGYTF
>TRBJ1-5|TRBD1|TRBV28|once
TGTGCCAGCAGTCAGGGGGCTCAGCCCCAGCATTTT
CASSQGAQPQHF
>TRBJ2-2|NA|TRBV11-2|NA
TGTGCCAGCAGCCCGGACCTCAGGGGCACCGGGGAGCTGTTTTTT
CASSPDLRGTGELFF
>TRBJ1-1|NA|TRBV4-2|NA
TGTGCCAGCAGCCAAGAAGAGGCCGGGCGCACTGAAGCTTTCTTT
CASSQEEAGRTEAFF
>TRBJ1-1|NA|TRBV5-1|NA
TGCGCCAGCAGCATCGGGGGACGAGCGGGCACTGAAGCTTTCTTT
CASSIGGRAGTEAFF
>TRBJ2-3|TRBD2|TRBV3-1/TRBV3-2|NA
TGTGCCAGCAGACCTAGCGGGAGCACAGATACGCAGTATTTT
CASRPSGSTDTQYF
>TRBJ2-7|TRBD2|TRBV18|NA
TGTGCCAGCTCCCCCTCCGGGGGGTTCTCCTACGAGCAGTACTTC
CASSPSGGFSYEQYF
>TRBJ2-3|NA|TRBV10-1|NA
TGCGCCAGCAGTGAGCGGGGGTTGGGAACAGATACGCAGTATTTT
CASSERGLGTDTQYF
>TRBJ2-1|TRBD1|TRBV5-1|NA
TGCGCCAGCAGCTTCACCCGGGACAGCAATGAGCAGTTCTTC
CASSFTRDSNEQFF
>TRBJ1-2|NA|TRBV6-5|NA
TGTGCCAGCAGTATGGGAGGGAACTATGGCTACACCTTC
CASSMGGNYGYTF
>TRBJ2-7|NA|TRBV11-2|NA
TGTGCCAGCAGCTCGGGGGGCGGGAGAGGTCCCTACGAGCAGTACTTC
CASSSGGGRGPYEQYF
>TRBJ1-1|NA|TRBV28|NA
TGTGCCAGCAGGGTGGGGGGCACTGAAGCTTTCTTT
CASRVGGTEAFF
>TRBJ1-1|TRBD1|TRBV2|NA
TGTGCCAGCAAGGGACAGGGGGCAAACACTGAAGCTTTCTTT
CASKGQGANTEAFF
>TRBJ1-2|NA|TRBV19|NA
TGTGCCAGTACTCCCGCAGGGGATGAGGGCTATGGCTACACCTTC
CASTPAGDEGYGYTF
>TRBJ2-3|NA|TRBV30|few
TGTGCCTGGGACGCGACAGTTTTCACAGATACGCAGTATTTT
CAWDATVFTDTQYF
>TRBJ2-6|NA|TRBV3-1/TRBV3-2|NA
TGTGCCAGCAGCCAAGATTACGGAGCCTTGGGAGGGGCCAACGTCCTGACTTTC
CASSQDYGALGGANVLTF
>TRBJ1-5|NA|TRBV6-5|NA
TGTGCCAGCAGACCAGGGGTGTTGGGCAATCAGCCCCAGCATTTT
CASRPGVLGNQPQHF
>TRBJ1-5|TRBD1|TRBV5-5|few
TGTGCCAGCAGTTTAGACAGGGGCAATCAGCCCCAGCATTTT
CASSLDRGNQPQHF
>TRBJ1-1|NA|TRBV4-1|NA
TGCGCCAGCAGCCAAGTTCGGGGGCCCGGTGAAGCTTTCTTT
CASSQVRGPGEAFF
>TRBJ1-1|NA|TRBV29-1|NA
TGCAGCGTTGAAAAGAGAGGGCTCGGTGGAATGAACACTGAAGCTTTCTTT
CSVEKRGLGGMNTEAFF
>TRBJ1-2|NA|TRBV30|NA
TGTGCCTGGAGTGTTGGGACCAGTGGTTATGGCTACACCTTC
CAWSVGTSGYGYTF
>TRBJ2-2|NA|TRBV6-6|NA
TGTGCCAGCCGAGAGGGGACCGGCGGGACCGGGGAGCTGTTTTTT
CASREGTGGTGELFF
>TRBJ1-1|TRBD1|TRBV19|NA
TGTGCCAGTAGTCCGGGACAGCATAGCTCAACGGAAGCTTTCTTT
CASSPGQHSSTEAFF
>TRBJ2-1|TRBD2|TRBV7-6|NA
TGTGCCAGCAGCTACCTAGCGGGGGGTTACAATGAGCAGTTCTTC
CASSYLAGGYNEQFF
>TRBJ2-3|TRBD2|TRBV7-6|few
TGTGCCAGCAGCTTAGGGCTAGCGGGAGGTGAGGGCACAGATACGCAGTATTTT
CASSLGLAGGEGTDTQYF
>TRBJ1-6|NA|TRBV6-2/TRBV6-3|NA
TGTGCCAGCAGTTACTCGGGATTCTATAATTCACCCCTCCACTTT
CASSYSGFYNSPLHF